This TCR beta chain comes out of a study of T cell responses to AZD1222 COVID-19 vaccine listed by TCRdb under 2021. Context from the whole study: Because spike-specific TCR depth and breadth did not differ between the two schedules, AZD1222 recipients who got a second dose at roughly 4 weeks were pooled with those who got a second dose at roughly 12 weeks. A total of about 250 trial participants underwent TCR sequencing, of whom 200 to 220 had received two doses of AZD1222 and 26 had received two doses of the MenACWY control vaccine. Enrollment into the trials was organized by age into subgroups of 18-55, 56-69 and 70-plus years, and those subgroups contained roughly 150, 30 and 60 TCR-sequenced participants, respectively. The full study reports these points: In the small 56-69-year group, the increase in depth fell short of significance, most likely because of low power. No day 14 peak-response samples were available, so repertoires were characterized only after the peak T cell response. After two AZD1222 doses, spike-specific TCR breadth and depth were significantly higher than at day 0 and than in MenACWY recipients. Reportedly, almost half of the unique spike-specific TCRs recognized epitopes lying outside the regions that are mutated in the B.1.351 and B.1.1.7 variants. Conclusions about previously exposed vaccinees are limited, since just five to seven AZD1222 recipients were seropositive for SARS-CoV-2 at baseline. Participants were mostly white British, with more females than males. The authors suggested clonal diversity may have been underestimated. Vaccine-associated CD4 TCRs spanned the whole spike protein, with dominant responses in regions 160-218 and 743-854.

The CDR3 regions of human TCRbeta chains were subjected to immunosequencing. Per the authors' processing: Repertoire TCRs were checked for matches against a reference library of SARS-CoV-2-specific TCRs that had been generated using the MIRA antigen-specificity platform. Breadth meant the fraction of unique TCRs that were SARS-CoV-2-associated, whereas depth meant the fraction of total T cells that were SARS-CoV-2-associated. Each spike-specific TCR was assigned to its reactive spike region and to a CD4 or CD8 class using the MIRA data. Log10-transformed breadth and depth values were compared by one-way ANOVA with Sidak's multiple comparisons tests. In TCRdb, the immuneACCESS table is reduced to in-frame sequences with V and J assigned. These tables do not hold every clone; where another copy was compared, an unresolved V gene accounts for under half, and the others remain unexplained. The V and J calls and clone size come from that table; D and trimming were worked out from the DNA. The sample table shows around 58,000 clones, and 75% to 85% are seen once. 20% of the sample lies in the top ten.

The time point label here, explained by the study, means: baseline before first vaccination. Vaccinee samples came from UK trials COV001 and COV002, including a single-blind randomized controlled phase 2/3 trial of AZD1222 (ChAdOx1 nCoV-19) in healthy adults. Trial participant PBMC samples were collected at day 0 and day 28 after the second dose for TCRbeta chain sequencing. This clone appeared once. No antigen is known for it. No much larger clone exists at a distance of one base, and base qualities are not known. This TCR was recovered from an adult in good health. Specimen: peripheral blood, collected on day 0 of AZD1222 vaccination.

The bases read TGTGCCAGCAGCGCCGGGACAGGGATCCACGAGCAGTACTTC. The resulting protein is CASSAGTGIHEQYF. This chain joins TRBV7-2 to TRBJ2-7, with 9 central nucleotides matching TRBD1. CDR1 SGHTA and CDR2 FQGNSA are derived from the germline V gene. Taken from cysteine to phenylalanine, the CDR3 has 14 residues. Only the CDR3 portion is preserved as DNA: 42 bases, with reading frame beginning at the first base. V has 5 bases trimmed and J has 5 bases trimmed; junction bases matching no gene number 7.